This passage covers 2 T cell receptor beta chains from one sample sequenced in a study of T cell repertoires in cytomegalovirus infection. Using its own MiXCR run on the reads, TCRdb lists one record per CDR3 protein. In the table there are about 740,000 distinct CDR3 sequences, roughly 36% of which are singletons. Source material: PBMCs. Every receptor here comes from a human donor in good health (CMV status not recorded). Some clones in this sample may be carry-over from other donors' samples.

A remark on this clonotype: A read error may account for a junction end that differs from germline. The V gene is TRBV5-4, the J gene TRBJ2-3; 9 bases are a match to TRBD2. Germline CDR1 and CDR2: SGHNT and YYREEE (reference sequence). The CDR3 contains 16 residues. Written as DNA, the CDR3 is TGTGCAAGCAGCCCGACAGCGGGAGGAGTGTCAGATACGCCGTATTTT. Translation: CASSPTAGGVSDTPYF.

The rearrangement joins TRBV19 to TRBJ1-1; D call uncertain. The CDR3 spans 13 residues. Trimming took off 4 bases at V and 6 bases at J, with 12 bases between the two ends. The germline gives CDR1 LNHDA, CDR2 SQIVND (reference sequence). The CDR3 DNA follows: TGTGCCAGTAGTAAAGCAATTGGGGCTGAAGCTTTCTTT. This translates into CASSKAIGAEAFF. The whole variable domain, filled in from reference TRBV19 and TRBJ1-1, reads DGGITQSPKYLFRKEGQNVTLSCEQNLNHDAMYWYRQDPGQGLRLIYYSQIVNDFQKGDIAEGYSVSREKKESFPLTVTSAQKNPTAFYLCASSKAIGAEAFFGQGTRLTVV.